These T cell receptor beta chains were read from a single sample in a study of T cell changes during pregnancy in multiple sclerosis. Profiling relied on immunoSEQ multiplex PCR, and the TCRdb table lists in-frame clones only, not all of them. The sample records roughly 54,000 clones, 80% to 95% being singletons. Sequences were derived from CD4+ T cells from peripheral blood mononuclear cells, sampled after pregnancy. These receptors were obtained from a female donor with multiple sclerosis, enrolled in a pregnancy study. Both conserved end residues are part of each CDR3. The order of the fields is CDR3 DNA, CDR3 protein, V gene, D gene, clone size, J gene. The D gene is left open where the match is weak. Clone size is shown for a subset of rows, as once, few, many or a class of expanded clone.

TGTGCCAGCAGCTTGGGCACGACAGGGGCCCTTCAGATAGACGGCTACACCTTC,CASSLGTTGALQIDGYTF,TRBV5-4,TRBD1,NA,TRBJ1-2
TGTGCCAGCAGTCCCCGGACAGGGACACTCGAGCAGTACTTC,CASSPRTGTLEQYF,TRBV27,TRBD1,once,TRBJ2-7
TGCAGCGTTGATGGCCTTCGTTATATGAACACTGAAGCTTTCTTT,CSVDGLRYMNTEAFF,TRBV29-1,NA,NA,TRBJ1-1
TGTGCCAGCAGCCCCTTGACAGGGGGAGCCGGGGAGCTGTTTTTT,CASSPLTGGAGELFF,TRBV7-2,TRBD1,once,TRBJ2-2
TGCGCCAGCAGCCCACGTCCCGGGTTCACCTCCTACGAGCAGTACTTC,CASSPRPGFTSYEQYF,TRBV4-3,NA,NA,TRBJ2-7
TGTGCCAGCAGCCCGTCCAGCGGGGGGGCCTACAATGAGCAGTTCTTC,CASSPSSGGAYNEQFF,TRBV9,TRBD2,NA,TRBJ2-1
TGTGCCACCAGCGAGTCGAGGGGGTCGTATACGCAGTATTTT,CATSESRGSYTQYF,TRBV15,NA,NA,TRBJ2-3
TGTGCCAGCAGCCAGGGCGGCAGACCATACGAGCAGTACTTC,CASSQGGRPYEQYF,TRBV7-2,NA,NA,TRBJ2-7
TGTGCCAGTAACCGGGACAGGGATAACTATGGCTACACCTTC,CASNRDRDNYGYTF,TRBV19,TRBD1,NA,TRBJ1-2
TGTGCCAGCAGCTTAGGCAGGGTTATGAACACTGAAGCTTTCTTT,CASSLGRVMNTEAFF,TRBV7-2,NA,few,TRBJ1-1
TGTGCCAGCTCCCGAGACCAAAGCGGGACAGGGGTAATAAAGGAAGCTTTCTTT,CASSRDQSGTGVIKEAFF,TRBV2,TRBD1,NA,TRBJ1-1
TGTGCCAGCAGCGGCCAGGGGGGCGCCTACGAGCAGTACTTC,CASSGQGGAYEQYF,TRBV9,NA,once,TRBJ2-7
TGCGCCAGCAGCCAGGGACAGGGTAGCACTGAAGCTTTCTTT,CASSQGQGSTEAFF,TRBV4-3,TRBD1,once,TRBJ1-1
TGTGCCCGCAAGTCGGTTCCCTATGGCTACACCTTC,CARKSVPYGYTF,TRBV30,NA,NA,TRBJ1-2
TGTGCCAGCAGCTTGGCGGGGGGACAGGGGGGAAACACCATATATTTT,CASSLAGGQGGNTIYF,TRBV5-4,TRBD1,NA,TRBJ1-3
TGTGCCAGTGGGGGGCGGCCCGGGACAGCTTTAACTGGAAACACCATATATTTT,CASGGRPGTALTGNTIYF,TRBV19,TRBD1,once,TRBJ1-3
TGTGCCAGCAGGCTACAGGGGGGGTCCTACGAGCAGTACTTC,CASRLQGGSYEQYF,TRBV6-5,NA,NA,TRBJ2-7
TGTGCCAGCAGTTTAAGCAGGGGGACTGAAGCTTTCTTT,CASSLSRGTEAFF,TRBV27,TRBD1,NA,TRBJ1-1
TGCGCCAGCAGCTTGGAGGGACAGCAGTACAATGAGCAGTTCTTC,CASSLEGQQYNEQFF,TRBV5-1,TRBD1,NA,TRBJ2-1
TGTGCCAGTAGTATCCCGAAACCAGGGGGATATGAAAAACTGTTTTTT,CASSIPKPGGYEKLFF,TRBV19,TRBD1,NA,TRBJ1-4
TGTGCCAGCAGCTTATCAGCGGGGGGAGGGGGTGGCTATGGCTACACCTTC,CASSLSAGGGGGYGYTF,TRBV7-2,NA,NA,TRBJ1-2
TGTGCCAGCAGTCTCCGGTCAGGGGGCGTCTACGAGCAGTACTTC,CASSLRSGGVYEQYF,TRBV5-5,TRBD1,NA,TRBJ2-7
TGCGCCAGCAGCCAAGACTGGGGACAGGGAGGGTACGAGCAGTACTTC,CASSQDWGQGGYEQYF,TRBV4-1,TRBD1,once,TRBJ2-7
TGTGCCAGTAGTATGTTCGTCGGGGTATCCGGGGAGCTGTTTTTT,CASSMFVGVSGELFF,TRBV19,NA,NA,TRBJ2-2
TGTGCCAGCAGACCGACTAGCGGGGGGCTCGGGGGCGTTCAAGAGACCCAGTACTTC,CASRPTSGGLGGVQETQYF,TRBV4-2,TRBD2,NA,TRBJ2-5
TGTGCCAGCAGAGCCCGGGACAGGGCCCAAGAGACCCAGTACTTC,CASRARDRAQETQYF,TRBV6-1,TRBD1,NA,TRBJ2-5
TGTGCCAGCAGTTCGTCGTTAGCGGGGACCGGGGAGCTGTTTTTT,CASSSSLAGTGELFF,TRBV7-6,TRBD2,NA,TRBJ2-2
TGTGCCTGGAGATACAGGCGCTATGAAAAACTGTTTTTT,CAWRYRRYEKLFF,TRBV30,NA,NA,TRBJ1-4
TGTGCCAGCTCACCGTTACACCGCACAGATACGCAGTATTTT,CASSPLHRTDTQYF,TRBV18,NA,NA,TRBJ2-3
TGTGCCAGCAGCTTAGGTCTCCTGGCCTCTGGAAACACCATATATTTT,CASSLGLLASGNTIYF,TRBV13,NA,NA,TRBJ1-3
TGTGCCAGCACAAAGGGGACAGAGAACACTGAAGCTTTCTTT,CASTKGTENTEAFF,TRBV11-3,TRBD1,NA,TRBJ1-1
TGTGCCAGCAGCGCCGCGGGGGTAACTGAAGCTTTCTTT,CASSAAGVTEAFF,TRBV25-1,NA,NA,TRBJ1-1
TGTGCCAGTAGTCCCCAGACAGGGTGGCGGGGCACCGGGGAGCTGTTTTTT,CASSPQTGWRGTGELFF,TRBV19,NA,NA,TRBJ2-2
TGTGCCAGCGTACGGGGACAGGGTAGCTCCTACGAGCAGTACTTC,CASVRGQGSSYEQYF,TRBV7-2,TRBD1,NA,TRBJ2-7
TGTGCCAGCAGCGTAGCTTTCGGACCGCGGGGTGGCTACACCTTC,CASSVAFGPRGGYTF,TRBV9,NA,NA,TRBJ1-2
TGTGCCAGCAGTTACTTCTCGACAGCTAACTATGGCTACACCTTC,CASSYFSTANYGYTF,TRBV6-6,NA,NA,TRBJ1-2
TGTGCCACCGCCCGGGGACAGGGGCAGGTCGGGGAGCTGTTTTTT,CATARGQGQVGELFF,TRBV19,TRBD1,NA,TRBJ2-2
TGTGCCAGCAGTTACCGCGGGGGGCTGAACACTGAAGCTTTCTTT,CASSYRGGLNTEAFF,TRBV6-6,NA,NA,TRBJ1-1
TGTGCCAGCAGTGACTCGCGGGACACCGGGGAGCTGTTTTTT,CASSDSRDTGELFF,TRBV6-4,NA,NA,TRBJ2-2
TGTGCCAGCAGCAGAAACGGACAGTTGTTTGACAATGAGCAGTTCTTC,CASSRNGQLFDNEQFF,TRBV4-2,NA,NA,TRBJ2-1
TGTGCCAGCAGCCATTTAGGAAGCGGGGGGGCCGGAAAGACCCAGTACTTC,CASSHLGSGGAGKTQYF,TRBV7-2,TRBD2,NA,TRBJ2-5
TGTGCCACCAGCAGAGAGACAGCTAACTATGGCTACACCTTC,CATSRETANYGYTF,TRBV15,NA,few,TRBJ1-2
TGTGCCAGCTCTCGGACAAGGGCTGAAGCTTTCTTT,CASSRTRAEAFF,TRBV18,NA,NA,TRBJ1-1
TGTGCCAGCAGTTACTCCGGACTACGGATATACGAGCAGTACTTC,CASSYSGLRIYEQYF,TRBV6-5,NA,NA,TRBJ2-7
TGTGCCAGCAGCCCTCACCTAGCGGGGGGCCGAGAGCTGTTTTTT,CASSPHLAGGRELFF,TRBV5-5,TRBD2,NA,TRBJ2-2
TGTGCCAGTAGTGGACTAGCGGGGGGTTCGCCCTACAATGAGCAGTTCTTC,CASSGLAGGSPYNEQFF,TRBV19,TRBD2,NA,TRBJ2-1
TGTGCCAGCTCACCAAACCGGCAGGGTTCAACGGGCACTGAAGCTTTCTTT,CASSPNRQGSTGTEAFF,TRBV18,NA,NA,TRBJ1-1
TGTGCCAGCGACCAGGGAGGCACTGAAGCTTTCTTT,CASDQGGTEAFF,TRBV7-9,NA,few,TRBJ1-1
TGTGCCAGCAGCTTGGTGGGGGACACATCCTACAATGAGCAGTTCTTC,CASSLVGDTSYNEQFF,TRBV5-4,NA,NA,TRBJ2-1
TGTGCCAGCAGCTCCCTCGACAGGTCGTGGTCGTACGAGCAGTACTTC,CASSSLDRSWSYEQYF,TRBV7-2,NA,NA,TRBJ2-7